These 22 T cell receptor beta chains came from one sample sequenced in a study of CD8 T cells in ankylosing spondylitis (TCRdb year 2017). Libraries were made using 5' RACE. Data came from an Illumina HiSeq 2500. Using fastp trimming at Q25 and MiXCR clonotype assembly, TCRdb reanalyzed the public sequencing data and kept in-frame beta chains. CDR3 protein duplicates are merged, each entry listing the most common genes and DNA. A total of 35,000 to 50,000 distinct CDR3 sequences appear in this sample, about 9.4% of them only once. The ten largest account for about a sixth of the sample. The sequencing input was blood, either unsorted or a sorted T cell fraction (not recorded which). The receptor source for this set is a male donor with ankylosing spondylitis or in good health (not recorded which).

This clonotype was observed many times. J is TRBJ2-1 and V is TRBV7-2; D is possibly TRBD2 (5 bases). The germline gives CDR1 SGHTA, CDR2 FQGNSA. CDR3 size: 15 residues. With 1 base removed from V and 15 bases from J, the gap between germline ends came to 22 bases. The CDR3 bases are TGTGCCAGCAGCTTAGTAAGAGGGAGTCTTAGGGCTTCGTTCTTC. Translation: CASSLVRGSLRASFF.

This clonotype was seen many times. This chain links TRBV12-3 or TRBV12-4 with TRBJ2-1, with 13 positions matching TRBD2. The CDR3 is 19 amino acids. Unmatched junction bases numbered 8, after V lost 2 bases and J lost 1 base. The CDR3 DNA follows: TGTGCCAGCAGTTTACGGACTAGCGGGAGAGTTTGGTCCTACAATGAGCAGTTCTTC. Its protein is CASSLRTSGRVWSYNEQFF.

This clonotype was found a few times. CDR3 loop: CASSPFSGRNYEQYF. The CDR3 nucleotides are TGTGCCAGCTCACCTTTTAGCGGGAGGAATTACGAGCAGTACTTC. The chain couples TRBV18 to TRBJ2-7, with 10 bases aligning to TRBD2. V shed 3 bases and J 4 bases; nucleotides not matched to a gene: 6. Looked up from germline, CDR1 is KGHSH and CDR2 is LQKENI. This CDR3 has 15 residues.

Many counts were recorded for this clonotype. The chain has TRBV6-1 and TRBJ2-4; 7 bases fit TRBD1. After removal of 3 bases from V and 2 bases from J, the junction contained 4 bases not matched to a gene. The CDR3 totals 15 residues. The germline gives CDR1 MNHNS, CDR2 SASEGT. The CDR3 spells CASSDPGQPKNIQYF. CDR3 nucleotide sequence: TGTGCCAGCAGTGATCCGGGACAGCCCAAAAACATTCAGTACTTC.

This clonotype was observed many times. This rearrangement joins TRBV7-2 to TRBJ2-3, with TRBD2 matching 10 bases. The J segment lost 1 base and the V segment lost 5 bases, leaving 9 bases of the junction unmatched. Germline V lookup: CDR1 SGHTA, CDR2 FQGNSA. There are 17 residues in the CDR3. CDR3 residues: CASSHGLAETRTDTQYF. In DNA, the CDR3 is TGTGCCAGCAGCCACGGACTAGCGGAGACTCGCACAGATACGCAGTATTTT.

This clonotype was seen many times. This chain links TRBV25-1 with TRBJ2-5; the D is unclear. The V gene's germline CDR1 is MGHDK and CDR2 SYGVNS. The V gene lost 6 bases and the J gene lost 5 bases, with 7 bases spanning the gap. The CDR3 loop spans 11 amino acids. The CDR3 region is CASRLGETQYF. The CDR3 DNA is TGTGCCAGCAGGCTAGGCGAGACCCAGTACTTC.

This clonotype was detected many times. This sequence joins TRBV7-8 and TRBJ2-1; TRBD2 aligns across 7 bases. This CDR3 has 15 residues. The J segment lost 3 bases and the V segment lost 3 bases, leaving 5 bases of the junction unmatched. Germline V CDR1 and CDR2: SGHVS, FQNEAQ. The CDR3 nucleotides are TGTGCCAGCAGCTTCGGACTAGGGAACTACAATGAGCAGTTCTTC. Protein sequence: CASSFGLGNYNEQFF.

This clonotype appeared many times. The chain links TRBV5-1 to TRBJ2-2, with TRBD1 as a possible D gene (6 bases). Deletions cut 0 bases from V and 3 bases from J, with 15 bases between. Per germline, CDR1 SGHRS and CDR2 YFSETQ. CDR3 length equals 17 residues. CDR3 nucleotides: TGCGCCAGCAGCTTGGGTGGGGGCCCCGACTACACCGGGGAGCTGTTTTTT. Its protein product is CASSLGGGPDYTGELFF.

This clonotype came up many times. The rearrangement links TRBV20-1 to TRBJ1-1; D may be TRBD1 (5 bases). Trimming removed 1 base at V and 3 bases at J, with 9 bases between. CDR3 length equals 13 residues. CDR1 is DFQATT, CDR2 SNEGSKA, per germline (reference sequence). The CDR3 loop reads CSARAGLDTEAFF. The CDR3 DNA reads TGCAGTGCTAGAGCAGGGTTAGACACTGAAGCTTTCTTT.

This clonotype was found many times. The CDR3 nucleotides read TGTGCCACCCACCCCGGACTTCTTAATGAAAAACTGTTTTTT. Its translation is CATHPGLLNEKLFF. V is TRBV10-3 and J is TRBJ1-4; no firm D call. The CDR3 has 14 residues. V gave up 10 bases and J gave up 4 bases, with 16 bases separating them. Germline V lookup: CDR1 ENHRY, CDR2 SYGVKD.

This clonotype was observed many times. The J gene is TRBJ1-4, the V gene TRBV9; 7 bases fit TRBD1. This CDR3 comprises 15 residues. Losses at the gene ends were 5 bases for V and 4 bases for J; bases not matched to a gene: 8. Germline CDR1 is SGDLS and CDR2 is YYNGEE. In DNA form, the CDR3 reads TGTGCCAGCAGTACGGCTCAGGGGGTTAATGAAAAACTGTTTTTT. Translating gives CASSTAQGVNEKLFF.

This chain joins TRBV20-1 and TRBJ2-7, with no clear D. Trimming left V 3 bases short and J 1 base short, with 16 bases between. The V gene's germline CDR1 is DFQATT and CDR2 SNEGSKA (reference sequence). The CDR3 covers 15 residues. CDR3 coding DNA: TGCAGTGCTAGGGCGGAGCGCCAAGGGTCCTACGAGCAGTACTTC. It codes for CSARAERQGSYEQYF.

This clonotype was picked up many times. The chain combines TRBV2 with TRBJ2-5; D perhaps matches TRBD1 (6 bases). The V gene's germline CDR1 is SNHLY and CDR2 FYNNEI. The CDR3 runs to 12 residues. The ends were cut back, 10 bases at V and 4 bases at J, with 13 bases in the middle. The DNA for the CDR3 is TGTGCCACCGATGGGACATCAGAGACCCAGTACTTC. Translation gives CATDGTSETQYF.

This clonotype showed up many times. The V gene is TRBV7-3, the J gene TRBJ2-7; D may be TRBD2 (6 bases). V was trimmed by 1 base and J by 7 bases, leaving 11 bases between them. The germline gives CDR1 SGHTA, CDR2 FQGTGA. This CDR3 spans 13 amino acids. The CDR3 DNA follows: TGTGCCAGCAGCTTAAACACGGGGAGGGAGCAGTACTTC. Amino acid sequence: CASSLNTGREQYF.

This clonotype has at least ten counts. V usage is TRBV7-6 and J usage is TRBJ2-7; 9 nucleotides agree with TRBD2. The CDR3 has 15 residues. The germline V gene encodes CDR1 SGHVS and CDR2 FNYEAQ. V lost 0 bases and J lost 3; bases outside the gene matches: 3. This CDR3 is CASSLATSGSYEQYF. The CDR3 DNA reads TGTGCCAGCAGCTTAGCGACTAGCGGTAGCTACGAGCAGTACTTC.

In this sample, this clonotype turned up many times. The V and J genes are TRBV4-2 and TRBJ2-6; D may correspond to TRBD1 or TRBD2 (5 bases each). The CDR3 totals 16 residues. Trimming removed 2 bases from V and 2 bases from J, with 10 bases in between. Germline V CDR1 and CDR2: LGHNA, YNFKEQ. This CDR3 is CASSQSRGAGANVLTF. CDR3 sequence (DNA): TGTGCCAGCAGCCAATCTCGAGGGGCTGGGGCCAACGTCCTGACTTTC.

This clonotype was seen at least ten times. The CDR3 sequence is CASSWGQTNSPLHF. CDR3 nucleotide sequence: TGTGCCAGCAGCTGGGGACAGACTAATTCACCCCTCCACTTT. The chain carries TRBV5-6 and TRBJ1-6; TRBD1 aligns across 7 bases. The trim removed 3 bases at V and 6 bases at J, leaving 3 bases unmatched. Germline CDR1 and CDR2: SGHDT and YYEEEE. This CDR3 region has 14 residues.

Remarks on this clonotype: An end of the junction differs from the germline gene, which may be a read error. The chain has TRBV20-1 and TRBJ2-3, with unresolved D. Per the germline V gene, CDR1 is DFQATT and CDR2 is SNEGSKA (reference sequence). The CDR3 is 13 residues long. CDR3 sequence reads: CSARGLRGDTQYF. The CDR3 DNA reads TGCAGTGCAAGAGGTCTACGTGGGGATACGCAGTATTTT.

At least ten counts were recorded for this clonotype. The rearrangement joins TRBV6-4 to TRBJ2-2; weak D call: TRBD2 (6 bases). There are 14 residues in the CDR3. V lost 4 bases to trimming and J lost 4 bases, with 10 bases between them. Germline V lookup: CDR1 MRHNA, CDR2 SNTAGT. CDR3 in amino acids: CASSADGGTGELFF. The CDR3 DNA follows: TGTGCCAGCAGTGCGGACGGGGGCACCGGGGAGCTGTTTTTT.

At least ten counts were recorded for this clonotype. The V and J genes are TRBV30 and TRBJ2-1; 10 nucleotides match TRBD2. CDR3 length: 18 residues. V shed 7 bases, J shed 3 bases, and the junction held 18 bases outside the gene matches. The germline CDR1 and CDR2 sequences are GTSNPN and SVGIG (reference sequence). The DNA of the CDR3 is TGTGCCTACCAGCGCTGGGGACTAGCGATCCGGCTCTACAATGAGCAGTTCTTC. It is translated as CAYQRWGLAIRLYNEQFF.

This clonotype was detected ten times or more. This chain uses TRBV5-4 with TRBJ2-3, with D possibly being TRBD2 (6 bases). Per germline, CDR1 SGHNT and CDR2 YYREEE (reference sequence). Trimming stripped 0 bases from V and 7 bases from J, with 9 bases between. This CDR3 spans 13 amino acids. The chain's CDR3 is CASSLAGANTQYF. The CDR3 coding sequence is TGTGCCAGCAGCTTGGCGGGAGCGAATACGCAGTATTTT. Combining the CDR3 with reference TRBV5-4 and TRBJ2-3 gives the whole variable domain ETGVTQSPTHLIKTRGQQVTLRCSSQSGHNTVSWYQQALGQGPQFIFQYYREEENGRGNFPPRFSGLQFPNYSSELNVNALELDDSALYLCASSLAGANTQYFGPGTRLTVL.

The chain is built from TRBV7-9 and TRBJ1-1; no reliable D call. CDR3 length: 10 residues. The germline V gene encodes CDR1 SEHNR and CDR2 FQNEAQ (reference sequence). The germline V and J ends were trimmed by 7 bases and 10 bases, with 10 bases remaining between them. The CDR3 nucleotides are TGTGCCAGCACCGGGTGGGGAGCTTTCTTT. It translates to CASTGWGAFF.